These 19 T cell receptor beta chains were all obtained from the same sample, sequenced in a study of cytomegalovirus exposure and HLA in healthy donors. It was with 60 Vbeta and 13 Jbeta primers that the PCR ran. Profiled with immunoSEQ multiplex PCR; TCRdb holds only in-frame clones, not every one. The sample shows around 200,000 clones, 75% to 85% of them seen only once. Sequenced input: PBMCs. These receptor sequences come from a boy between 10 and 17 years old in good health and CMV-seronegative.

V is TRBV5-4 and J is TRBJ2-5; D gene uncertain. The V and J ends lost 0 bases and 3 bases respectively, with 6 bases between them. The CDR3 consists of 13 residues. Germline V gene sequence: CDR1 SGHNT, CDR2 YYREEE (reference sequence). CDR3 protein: CASSLEAEETQYF. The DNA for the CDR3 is TGTGCCAGCAGCTTGGAGGCGGAAGAGACCCAGTACTTC.

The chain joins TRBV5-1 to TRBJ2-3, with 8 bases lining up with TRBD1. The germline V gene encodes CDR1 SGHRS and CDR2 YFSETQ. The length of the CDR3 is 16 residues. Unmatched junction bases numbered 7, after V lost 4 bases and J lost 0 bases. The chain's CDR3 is CASSEQTGASTDTQYF. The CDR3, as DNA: TGCGCCAGCAGCGAACAGACAGGGGCTAGCACAGATACGCAGTATTTT.

CDR3 loop: CASRAVIPNTGELFF. CDR3 nucleotides: TGTGCCAGCAGAGCGGTTATTCCGAACACCGGGGAGCTGTTTTTT. The V call is TRBV6-6, the J call TRBJ2-2, with D maybe TRBD2 (5 bases). The CDR3 is made up of 15 amino acids. The V gene's germline CDR1 is MNHNY and CDR2 SVGAGI (reference sequence). V shed 6 bases and J shed 0 bases, with 11 bases lying between them.

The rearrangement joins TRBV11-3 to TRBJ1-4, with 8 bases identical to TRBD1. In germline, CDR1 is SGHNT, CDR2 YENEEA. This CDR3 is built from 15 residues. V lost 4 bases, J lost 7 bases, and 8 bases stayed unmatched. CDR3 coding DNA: TGTGCCAGCAGCTCACGACAGGGGATTGGTGAAAAACTGTTTTTT. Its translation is CASSSRQGIGEKLFF.

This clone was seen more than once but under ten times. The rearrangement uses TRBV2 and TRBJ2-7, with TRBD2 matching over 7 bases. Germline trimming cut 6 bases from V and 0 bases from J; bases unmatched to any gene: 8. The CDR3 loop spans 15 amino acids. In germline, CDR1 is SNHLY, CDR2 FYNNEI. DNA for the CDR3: TGTGCCAGCAGGGGAGCGGGCGGGAGCTCCTACGAGCAGTACTTC. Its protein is CASRGAGGSSYEQYF.

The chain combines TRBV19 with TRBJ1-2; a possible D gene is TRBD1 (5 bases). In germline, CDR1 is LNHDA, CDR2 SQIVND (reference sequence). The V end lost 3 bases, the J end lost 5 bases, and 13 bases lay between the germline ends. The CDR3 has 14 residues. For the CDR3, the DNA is TGTGCCAGTAGTATTGGGCAGGGCGCTTATGGCTACACCTTC. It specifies CASSIGQGAYGYTF. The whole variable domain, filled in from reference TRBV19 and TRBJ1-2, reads DGGITQSPKYLFRKEGQNVTLSCEQNLNHDAMYWYRQDPGQGLRLIYYSQIVNDFQKGDIAEGYSVSREKKESFPLTVTSAQKNPTAFYLCASSIGQGAYGYTFGSGTRLTVV.

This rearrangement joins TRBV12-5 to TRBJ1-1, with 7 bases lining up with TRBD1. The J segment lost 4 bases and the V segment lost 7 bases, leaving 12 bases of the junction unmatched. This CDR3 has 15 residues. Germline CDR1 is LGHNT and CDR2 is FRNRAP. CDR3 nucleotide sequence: TGTGCTAGTGCCCCTCCCCCCGGGACAGTCACTGAAGCTTTCTTT. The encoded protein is CASAPPPGTVTEAFF.

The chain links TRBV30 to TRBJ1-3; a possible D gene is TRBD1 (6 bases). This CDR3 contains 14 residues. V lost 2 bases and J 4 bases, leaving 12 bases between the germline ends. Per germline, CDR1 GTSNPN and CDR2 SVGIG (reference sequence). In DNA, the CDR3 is TGTGCCTGGAGTACGGGGGGCGAGGGAAACACCATATATTTT. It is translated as CAWSTGGEGNTIYF.

The CDR3 sequence: CASTDIKVVGLDQPQHF. The CDR3 DNA reads as TGTGCCAGTACCGATATCAAGGTGGTGGGGCTTGATCAGCCCCAGCATTTT. The V gene is TRBV19, the J gene TRBJ1-5, with D perhaps TRBD1 (5 bases). Trimming removed 7 bases at V and 5 bases at J, with 24 bases between. Germline CDR1 is LNHDA and CDR2 is SQIVND (reference sequence). The CDR3 runs to 17 residues.

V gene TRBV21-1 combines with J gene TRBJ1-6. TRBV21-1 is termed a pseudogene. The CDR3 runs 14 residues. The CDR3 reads CASSKKGGNSPLHF. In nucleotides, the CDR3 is TGTGCCAGCAGCAAAAAGGGGGGGAATTCACCCCTCCACTTT.

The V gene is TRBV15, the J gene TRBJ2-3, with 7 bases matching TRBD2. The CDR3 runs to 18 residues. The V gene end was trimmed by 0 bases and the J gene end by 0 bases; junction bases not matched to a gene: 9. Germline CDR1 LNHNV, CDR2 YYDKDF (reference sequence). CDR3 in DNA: TGTGCCACCAGCAGAGATAGGGCTAGCGGAGGGAGCACAGATACGCAGTATTTT. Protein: CATSRDRASGGSTDTQYF.

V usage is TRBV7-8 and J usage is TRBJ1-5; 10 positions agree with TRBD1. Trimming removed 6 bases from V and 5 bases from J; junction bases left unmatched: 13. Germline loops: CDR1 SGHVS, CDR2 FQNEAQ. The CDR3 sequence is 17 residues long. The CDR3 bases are TGTGCCAGCAGATCGGGGATGGACAGGGGGAACCATCAGCCCCAGCATTTT. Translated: CASRSGMDRGNHQPQHF.

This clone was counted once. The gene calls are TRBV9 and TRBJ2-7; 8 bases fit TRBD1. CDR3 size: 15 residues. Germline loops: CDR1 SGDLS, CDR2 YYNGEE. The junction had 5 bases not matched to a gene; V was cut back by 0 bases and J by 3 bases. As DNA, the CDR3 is TGTGCCAGCAGCGTAGGGACAGGGAGGCTCTACGAGCAGTACTTC. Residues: CASSVGTGRLYEQYF.

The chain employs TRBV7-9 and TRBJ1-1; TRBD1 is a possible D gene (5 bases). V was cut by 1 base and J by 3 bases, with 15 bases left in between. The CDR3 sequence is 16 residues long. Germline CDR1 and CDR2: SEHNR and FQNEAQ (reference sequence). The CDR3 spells CASSLGRWGEDTEAFF. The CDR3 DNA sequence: TGTGCCAGCAGCTTAGGCCGGTGGGGGGAGGACACTGAAGCTTTCTTT. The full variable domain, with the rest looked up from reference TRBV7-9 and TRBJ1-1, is DTGVSQNPRHKITKRGQNVTFRCDPISEHNRLYWYRQTLGQGPEFLTYFQNEAQLEKSRLLSDRFSAERPKGSFSTLEIQRTEQGDSAMYLCASSLGRWGEDTEAFFGQGTRLTVV.

This CDR3 is CASSDLAGIRGYTF. CDR3 bases: TGTGCCAGCAGTGACCTAGCTGGGATCCGGGGCTACACCTTC. The gene calls are TRBV25-1 and TRBJ1-2; D not certain. V lost 3 bases to trimming and J lost 8 bases, with 16 bases between them. This CDR3 has 14 amino acids. Germline V CDR1 and CDR2: MGHDK, SYGVNS.

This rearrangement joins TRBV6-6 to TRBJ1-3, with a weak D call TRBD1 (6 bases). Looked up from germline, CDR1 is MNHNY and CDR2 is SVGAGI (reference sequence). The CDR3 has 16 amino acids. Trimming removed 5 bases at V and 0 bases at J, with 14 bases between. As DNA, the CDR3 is TGTGCCAGCAGTCCCGGGACACAAAACTCTGGAAACACCATATATTTT. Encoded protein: CASSPGTQNSGNTIYF.

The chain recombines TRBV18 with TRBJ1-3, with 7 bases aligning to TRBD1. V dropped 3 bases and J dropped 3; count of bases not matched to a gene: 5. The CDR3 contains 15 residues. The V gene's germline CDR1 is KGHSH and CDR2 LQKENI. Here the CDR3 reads CASSPEGASGNTIYF. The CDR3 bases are TGTGCCAGCTCACCGGAGGGGGCCAGTGGAAACACCATATATTTT.

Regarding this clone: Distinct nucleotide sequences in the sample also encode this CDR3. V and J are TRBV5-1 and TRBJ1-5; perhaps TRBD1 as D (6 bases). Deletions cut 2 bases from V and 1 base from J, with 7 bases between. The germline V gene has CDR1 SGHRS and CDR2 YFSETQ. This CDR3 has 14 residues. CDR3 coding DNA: TGCGCCAGCAGCTTAGGGACAAGCAATCAGCCCCAGCATTTT. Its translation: CASSLGTSNQPQHF.

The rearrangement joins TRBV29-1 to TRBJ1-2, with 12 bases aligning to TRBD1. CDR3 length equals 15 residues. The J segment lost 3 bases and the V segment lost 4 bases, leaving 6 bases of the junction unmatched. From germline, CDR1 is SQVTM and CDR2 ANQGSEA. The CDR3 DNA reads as TGCAGCGTTGCATTTGGGACAGGGGGCTACTATGGCTACACCTTC. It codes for CSVAFGTGGYYGYTF.